The clone carrying this TCR beta chain has a handful of counts. The data belong to a study of blood T cells in healthy people across ages. Together with a sample-barcoded 5' primer, a J-beta primer mix was included in a second PCR lasting about 7 to 11 cycles. TCRdb ran MiXCR on the 5' RACE reads and lists one entry per CDR3 protein. Counted here are 700,000 to 900,000 distinct CDR3 sequences, 20% to 30% occurring once; the ten biggest clones make up 2.5% to 3.5%. The ends lost 4 bases at V and 8 bases at J; junction bases unmatched: 11. The V gene's germline CDR1 is SGHRS and CDR2 YFSETQ. The CDR3 spans 15 residues. These data also featured in a second study, about T cells of mothers and their children.

What was sequenced was blood. The chain employs TRBV5-1 and TRBJ2-1; TRBD2 aligns across 8 bases. The TCR originated in a boy under 18 in good health. DNA for the CDR3: TGCGCCAGCAGCGTCGGCGGGGGGCCGACCGATGAGCAGTTCTTC. Its translation is CASSVGGGPTDEQFF.